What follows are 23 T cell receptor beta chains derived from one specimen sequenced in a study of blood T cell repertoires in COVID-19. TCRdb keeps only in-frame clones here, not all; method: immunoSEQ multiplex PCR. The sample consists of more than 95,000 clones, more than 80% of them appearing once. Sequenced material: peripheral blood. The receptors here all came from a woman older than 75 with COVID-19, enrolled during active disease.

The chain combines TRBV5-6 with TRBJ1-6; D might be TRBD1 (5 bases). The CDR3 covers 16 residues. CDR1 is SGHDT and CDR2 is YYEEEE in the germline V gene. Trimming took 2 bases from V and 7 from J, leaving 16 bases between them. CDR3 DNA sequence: TGTGCCAGCAGCTTAAATCTTGCGGGGGAGAATTCACCCCTCCACTTT. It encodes CASSLNLAGENSPLHF.

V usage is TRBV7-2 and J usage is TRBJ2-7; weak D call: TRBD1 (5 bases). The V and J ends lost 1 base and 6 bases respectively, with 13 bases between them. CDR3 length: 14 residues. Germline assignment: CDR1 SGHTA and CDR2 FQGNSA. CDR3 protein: CASSLDRQFGEQYF. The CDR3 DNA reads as TGTGCCAGCAGCTTAGACAGACAGTTTGGCGAGCAGTACTTC.

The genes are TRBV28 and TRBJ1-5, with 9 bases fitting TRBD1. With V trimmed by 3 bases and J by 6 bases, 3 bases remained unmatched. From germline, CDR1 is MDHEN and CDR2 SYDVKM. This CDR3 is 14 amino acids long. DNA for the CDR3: TGTGCCAGCAGTTTCGGGACAGGGAGTCAGCCCCAGCATTTT. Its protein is CASSFGTGSQPQHF.

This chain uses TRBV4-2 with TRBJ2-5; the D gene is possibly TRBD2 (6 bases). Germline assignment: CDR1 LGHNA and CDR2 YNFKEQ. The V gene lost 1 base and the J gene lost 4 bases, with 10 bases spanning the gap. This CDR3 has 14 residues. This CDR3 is CASSQVEGGETQYF. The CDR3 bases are TGTGCCAGCAGCCAAGTTGAGGGAGGAGAGACCCAGTACTTC.

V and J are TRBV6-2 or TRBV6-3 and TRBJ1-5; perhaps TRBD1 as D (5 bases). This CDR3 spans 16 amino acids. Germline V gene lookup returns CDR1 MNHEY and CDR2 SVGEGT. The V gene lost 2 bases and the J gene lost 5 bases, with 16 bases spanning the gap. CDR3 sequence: CASSYRGSGVDQPQHF. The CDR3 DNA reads TGTGCCAGCAGTTACAGGGGTAGCGGTGTCGATCAGCCCCAGCATTTT.

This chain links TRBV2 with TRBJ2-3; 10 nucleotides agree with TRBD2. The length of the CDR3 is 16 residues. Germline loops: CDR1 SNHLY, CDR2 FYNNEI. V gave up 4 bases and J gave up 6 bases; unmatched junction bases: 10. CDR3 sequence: CASSGPSGSLYDTQYF. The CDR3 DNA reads TGTGCCAGCAGTGGGCCTAGCGGGAGTTTATATGATACGCAGTATTTT.

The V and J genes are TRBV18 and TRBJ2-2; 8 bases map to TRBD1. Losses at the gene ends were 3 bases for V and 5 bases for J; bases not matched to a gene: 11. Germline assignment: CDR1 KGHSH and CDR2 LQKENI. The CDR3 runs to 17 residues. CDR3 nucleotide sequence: TGTGCCAGCTCACCTCTTGTAGCAGGGGGCGCAACCGGGGAGCTGTTTTTT. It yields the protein CASSPLVAGGATGELFF.

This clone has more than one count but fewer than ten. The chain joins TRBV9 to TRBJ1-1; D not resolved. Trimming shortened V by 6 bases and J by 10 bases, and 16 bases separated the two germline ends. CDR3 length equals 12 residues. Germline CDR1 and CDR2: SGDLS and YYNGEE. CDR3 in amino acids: CASTTGEGVAFF. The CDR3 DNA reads TGTGCCAGCACCACGGGCGAGGGTGTAGCTTTCTTT. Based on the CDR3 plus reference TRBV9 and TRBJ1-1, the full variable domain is DSGVTQTPKHLITATGQRVTLRCSPRSGDLSVYWYQQSLDQGLQFLIQYYNGEERAKGNILERFSAQQFPDLHSELNLSSLELGDSALYFCASTTGEGVAFFGQGTRLTVV.

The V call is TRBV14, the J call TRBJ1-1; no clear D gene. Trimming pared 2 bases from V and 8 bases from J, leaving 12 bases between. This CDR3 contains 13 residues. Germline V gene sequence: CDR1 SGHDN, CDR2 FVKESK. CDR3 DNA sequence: TGTGCCAGCAGCCAATTTCTGCGCGAGGAAGCTTTCTTT. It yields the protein CASSQFLREEAFF.

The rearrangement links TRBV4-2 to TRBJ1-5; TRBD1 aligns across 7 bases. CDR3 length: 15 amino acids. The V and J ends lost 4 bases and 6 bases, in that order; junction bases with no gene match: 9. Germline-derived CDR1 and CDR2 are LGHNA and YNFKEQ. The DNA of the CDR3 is TGTGCCAGCAGCCCCACTGGAGGGGGCGTTCAGCCCCAGCATTTT. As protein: CASSPTGGGVQPQHF.

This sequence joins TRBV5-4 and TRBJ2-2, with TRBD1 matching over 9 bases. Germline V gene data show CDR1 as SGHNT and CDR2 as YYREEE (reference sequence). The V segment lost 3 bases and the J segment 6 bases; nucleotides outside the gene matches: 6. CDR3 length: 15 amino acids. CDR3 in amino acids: CASSSIQGAAGELFF. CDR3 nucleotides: TGTGCCAGCAGCTCCATACAGGGGGCCGCCGGGGAGCTGTTTTTT.

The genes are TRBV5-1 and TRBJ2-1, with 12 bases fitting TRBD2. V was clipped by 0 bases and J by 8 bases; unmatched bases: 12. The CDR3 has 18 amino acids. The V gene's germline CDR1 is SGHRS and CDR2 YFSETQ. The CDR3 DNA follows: TGCGCCAGCAGCTTGGCTGGACTAGCGGGAAGTAGTGGAGATGAGCAGTTCTTC. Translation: CASSLAGLAGSSGDEQFF.

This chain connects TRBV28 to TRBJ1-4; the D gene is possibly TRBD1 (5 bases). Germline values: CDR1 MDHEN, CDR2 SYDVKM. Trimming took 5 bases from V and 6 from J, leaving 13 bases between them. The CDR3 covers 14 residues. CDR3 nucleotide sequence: TGTGCCAGCAGTCCGATCTGGGGGGATGAAAAACTGTTTTTT. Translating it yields CASSPIWGDEKLFF.

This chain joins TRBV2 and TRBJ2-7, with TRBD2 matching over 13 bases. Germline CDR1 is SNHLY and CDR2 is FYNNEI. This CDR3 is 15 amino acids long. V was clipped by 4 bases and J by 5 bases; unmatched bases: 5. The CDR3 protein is CASSGGLAGVDEQYF. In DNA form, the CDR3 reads TGTGCCAGCAGTGGAGGACTAGCGGGAGTAGACGAGCAGTACTTC.

CDR3 protein: CASSQDGGGGTDTQYF. Written as DNA, the CDR3 is TGTGCCAGCAGCCAGGATGGGGGAGGGGGAACAGATACGCAGTATTTT. This sequence joins TRBV4-2 and TRBJ2-3; D is perhaps TRBD2 (7 bases). Germline CDR1 and CDR2: LGHNA and YNFKEQ. Trimming shortened V by 3 bases and J by 3 bases, and 16 bases separated the two germline ends. The CDR3 is 16 residues long.

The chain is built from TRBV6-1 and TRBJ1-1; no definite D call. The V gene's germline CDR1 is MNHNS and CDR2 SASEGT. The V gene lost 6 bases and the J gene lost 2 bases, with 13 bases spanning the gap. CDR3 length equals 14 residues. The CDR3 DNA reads TGTGCCAGCAGCCAAGGACTGATAAACACTGAAGCTTTCTTT. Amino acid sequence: CASSQGLINTEAFF.

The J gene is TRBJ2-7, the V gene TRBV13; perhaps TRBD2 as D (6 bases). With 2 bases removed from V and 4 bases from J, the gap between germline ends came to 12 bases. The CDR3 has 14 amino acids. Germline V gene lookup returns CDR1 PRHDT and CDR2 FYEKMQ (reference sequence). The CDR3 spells CASSLRGSRYEQYF. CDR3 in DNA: TGTGCCAGCAGCTTACGGGGGAGTAGGTACGAGCAGTACTTC.

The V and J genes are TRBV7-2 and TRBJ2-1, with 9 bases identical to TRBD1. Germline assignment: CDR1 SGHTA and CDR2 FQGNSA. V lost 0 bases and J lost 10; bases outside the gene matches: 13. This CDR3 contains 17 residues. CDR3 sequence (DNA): TGTGCCAGCAGCTTAGCGTCGGGACAGGGATTAGCCGGGGAGCAGTTCTTC. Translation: CASSLASGQGLAGEQFF.

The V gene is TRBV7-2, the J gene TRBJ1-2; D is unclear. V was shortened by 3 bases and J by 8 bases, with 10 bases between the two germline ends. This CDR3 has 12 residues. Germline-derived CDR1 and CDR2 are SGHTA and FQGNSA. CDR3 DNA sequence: TGTGCCAGCAGCTTGGAGGCCGGGGGCTACACCTTC. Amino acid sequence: CASSLEAGGYTF. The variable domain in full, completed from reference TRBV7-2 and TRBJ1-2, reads GAGVSQSPSNKVTEKGKDVELRCDPISGHTALYWYRQSLGQGLEFLIYFQGNSAPDKSGLPSDRFSAERTGGSVSTLTIQRTQQEDSAVYLCASSLEAGGYTFGSGTRLTVV.

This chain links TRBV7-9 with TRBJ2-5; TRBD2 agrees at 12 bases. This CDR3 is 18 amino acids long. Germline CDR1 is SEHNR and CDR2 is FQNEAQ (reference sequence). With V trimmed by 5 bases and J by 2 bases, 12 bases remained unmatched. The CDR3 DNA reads TGTGCCAGCAGCGTTCTAGCGGGAGGGCCCGGGAGGCAAGAGACCCAGTACTTC. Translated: CASSVLAGGPGRQETQYF.

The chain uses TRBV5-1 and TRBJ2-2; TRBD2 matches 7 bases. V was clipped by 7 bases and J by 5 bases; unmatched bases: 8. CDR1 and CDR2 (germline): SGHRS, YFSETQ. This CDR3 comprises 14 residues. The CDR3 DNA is TGCGCCAGCGGATCAGCGGGATCAACCGGGGAGCTGTTTTTT. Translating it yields CASGSAGSTGELFF.

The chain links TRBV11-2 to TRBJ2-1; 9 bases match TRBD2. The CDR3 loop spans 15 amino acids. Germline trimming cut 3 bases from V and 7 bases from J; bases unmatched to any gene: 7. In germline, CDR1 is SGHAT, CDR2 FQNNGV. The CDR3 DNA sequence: TGTGCCAGCAGCTTCGCTAGCGGGAATTGGAATGAGCAGTTCTTC. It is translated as CASSFASGNWNEQFF. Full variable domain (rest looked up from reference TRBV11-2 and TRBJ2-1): EAGVAQSPRYKIIEKRQSVAFWCNPISGHATLYWYQQILGQGPKLLIQFQNNGVVDDSQLPKDRFSAERLKGVDSTLKIQPAKLEDSAVYLCASSFASGNWNEQFFGPGTRLTVL.

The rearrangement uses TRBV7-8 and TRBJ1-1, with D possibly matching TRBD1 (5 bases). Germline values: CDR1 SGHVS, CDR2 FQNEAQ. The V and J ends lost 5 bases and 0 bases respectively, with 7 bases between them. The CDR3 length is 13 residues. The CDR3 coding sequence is TGTGCCAGCAGCGACAGCTTGAACACTGAAGCTTTCTTT. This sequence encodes CASSDSLNTEAFF.